Each of the 12 T cell receptor beta chains below was sequenced from the same sample in a study of beta chain features in type 1 diabetes. Study-wide points: Type 1 diabetes patients had moderately but significantly shorter TCRB CDR3s in all four CD4+ subsets.

Which antigens these TCRs recognize remains unknown. Since all of the isolated RNA was reverse transcribed, expressed TCRB transcripts were what got sequenced. Method: immunoSEQ multiplex PCR; TCRdb's copy keeps in-frame clones and lacks some. Of 230,000 or so clones detected, approximately 16% appear once; the ten largest clones hold 0.085%. The sequenced sample consisted of naive CD4+ T cells from blood. Receptors were obtained from a man aged 25 to 40 with type 1 diabetes.

This clone was counted only a few times. V gene TRBV27 combines with J gene TRBJ2-5; 8 bases align to TRBD1. V was clipped by 3 bases and J by 4 bases; unmatched bases: 7. The CDR3 sequence is 15 residues long. From germline, CDR1 is MNHEY and CDR2 SMNVEV (reference sequence). Written as DNA, the CDR3 is TGTGCCAGCAGTTTTAGTCGGCAGGGGGCAGAGACCCAGTACTTC. Its translation is CASSFSRQGAETQYF.

The chain combines TRBV2 with TRBJ2-1; D gene unclear. The CDR3 spans 15 residues. V was cut by 4 bases and J by 0 bases, with 10 bases left in between. Germline CDR1 SNHLY, CDR2 FYNNEI. CDR3 sequence (DNA): TGTGCCAGCAGTGGGTTGGGCGTCTCCTACAATGAGCAGTTCTTC. Its protein product is CASSGLGVSYNEQFF.

This clone came up a few times. This sequence joins TRBV5-4 and TRBJ1-2; D is undetermined. The V gene's germline CDR1 is SGHNT and CDR2 YYREEE (reference sequence). Trimming removed 3 bases at V and 6 bases at J, with 18 bases between. The CDR3 contains 15 residues. The CDR3 bases are TGTGCCAGCAGCTCTCCGAGGGTGTCGAGTGATGGCTACACCTTC. As protein: CASSSPRVSSDGYTF.

This clone appeared a few times. The chain is built from TRBV28 and TRBJ2-4, with 11 bases that match TRBD2. The germline V gene encodes CDR1 MDHEN and CDR2 SYDVKM. The CDR3 covers 16 residues. V was pared by 6 bases and J by 3 bases, with 7 bases of the junction left unmatched. The CDR3 reads CASRLAGAIGKNIQYF. CDR3 in DNA: TGTGCCAGCAGACTAGCGGGAGCGATCGGCAAAAACATTCAGTACTTC.

This clone occurred a few times. V usage is TRBV4-1 and J usage is TRBJ2-7; D is uncertain. The CDR3 loop spans 11 amino acids. CDR1 is MGHRA, CDR2 YSYEKL, per germline. The V end was cut by 3 bases, the J end by 6 bases, with 6 bases between. Written as DNA, the CDR3 is TGCGCCAGCAGCCACCTCCCCGAGCAGTACTTC. It encodes CASSHLPEQYF.

The V and J genes are TRBV29-1 and TRBJ2-5, with D maybe TRBD2 (5 bases). Germline V lookup: CDR1 SQVTM, CDR2 ANQGSEA. The CDR3 is made up of 12 amino acids. V lost 5 bases to trimming and J lost 5 bases, with 12 bases between them. The CDR3 sequence is CSVLAGQETQYF. CDR3 nucleotides: TGCAGCGTTCTTGCGGGCCAGGAGACCCAGTACTTC. Looking up the rest from reference TRBV29-1 and TRBJ2-5 gives the full variable domain: SAVISQKPSRDICQRGTSLTIQCQVDSQVTMMFWYRQQPGQSLTLIATANQGSEATYESGFVIDKFPISRPNLTFSTLTVSNMSPEDSSIYLCSVLAGQETQYFGPGTRLLVL.

V gene TRBV13 combines with J gene TRBJ2-1, with TRBD2 identical over 8 bases. Germline loops: CDR1 PRHDT, CDR2 FYEKMQ (reference sequence). The CDR3 length is 15 residues. V gave up 7 bases and J gave up 8 bases; unmatched junction bases: 13. In DNA form, the CDR3 reads TGTGCCAGCACCTACGCCGGGACTAGAGGCCATGAGCAGTTCTTC. This codes for CASTYAGTRGHEQFF.

This clone was counted a few times. This chain joins TRBV30 and TRBJ1-1; D not resolved. This CDR3 contains 11 residues. Germline lookup yields CDR1 GTSNPN and CDR2 SVGIG (reference sequence). Trimming took off 4 bases at V and 3 bases at J, with 6 bases between the two ends. The CDR3 nucleotides are TGTGCCTGGATTAGGTACACTGAAGCTTTCTTT. Protein: CAWIRYTEAFF.

This chain connects TRBV7-2 to TRBJ1-3; D remains ambiguous. Trimming pared 5 bases from V and 4 bases from J, leaving 9 bases between. This CDR3 is built from 13 residues. Looked up from germline, CDR1 is SGHTA and CDR2 is FQGNSA. DNA for the CDR3: TGTGCCAGCAGCCAAACGGACGGAAACACCATATATTTT. Translated, it gives CASSQTDGNTIYF.

About this clone: The same CDR3 arises from other DNA sequences in this sample as well. This chain connects TRBV5-1 to TRBJ2-7; D gene unclear. Trimming stripped 0 bases from V and 4 bases from J, with 8 bases between. This CDR3 spans 13 amino acids. In germline, CDR1 is SGHRS, CDR2 YFSETQ. CDR3 sequence: CASSLVGGYEQYF. The CDR3 nucleotides are TGCGCCAGCAGCTTGGTCGGCGGTTACGAGCAGTACTTC. The entire variable domain, with the rest obtained from reference TRBV5-1 and TRBJ2-7, is as follows: KAGVTQTPRYLIKTRGQQVTLSCSPISGHRSVSWYQQTPGQGLQFLFEYFSETQRNKGNFPGRFSGRQFSNSRSEMNVSTLELGDSALYLCASSLVGGYEQYFGPGTRLTVT.

The CDR3, as DNA: TGTGCCAGCAGTGTTGCGGGGATGGGCTCTGGGGCCAACGTCCTGACTTTC. This gives the protein CASSVAGMGSGANVLTF. The chain has TRBV6-1 and TRBJ2-6; D might be TRBD2 (6 bases). Germline V gene lookup returns CDR1 MNHNS and CDR2 SASEGT. The CDR3 loop spans 17 amino acids. V was cut by 4 bases and J by 0 bases, with 13 bases left in between.

This clone was counted only a few times. CDR3 region: CASSNGTSGSYEQYF. CDR3 in DNA: TGTGCCAGCAGCAACGGGACTAGCGGCTCCTACGAGCAGTACTTC. The chain is built from TRBV5-4 and TRBJ2-7; the match to TRBD2 covers 11 bases. Unmatched junction bases numbered 3, after V lost 4 bases and J lost 0 bases. CDR1 and CDR2 (germline): SGHNT, YYREEE (reference sequence). The CDR3 has 15 residues. Using reference TRBV5-4 and TRBJ2-7 for the parts outside the CDR3, the full variable domain is ETGVTQSPTHLIKTRGQQVTLRCSSQSGHNTVSWYQQALGQGPQFIFQYYREEENGRGNFPPRFSGLQFPNYSSELNVNALELDDSALYLCASSNGTSGSYEQYFGPGTRLTVT.